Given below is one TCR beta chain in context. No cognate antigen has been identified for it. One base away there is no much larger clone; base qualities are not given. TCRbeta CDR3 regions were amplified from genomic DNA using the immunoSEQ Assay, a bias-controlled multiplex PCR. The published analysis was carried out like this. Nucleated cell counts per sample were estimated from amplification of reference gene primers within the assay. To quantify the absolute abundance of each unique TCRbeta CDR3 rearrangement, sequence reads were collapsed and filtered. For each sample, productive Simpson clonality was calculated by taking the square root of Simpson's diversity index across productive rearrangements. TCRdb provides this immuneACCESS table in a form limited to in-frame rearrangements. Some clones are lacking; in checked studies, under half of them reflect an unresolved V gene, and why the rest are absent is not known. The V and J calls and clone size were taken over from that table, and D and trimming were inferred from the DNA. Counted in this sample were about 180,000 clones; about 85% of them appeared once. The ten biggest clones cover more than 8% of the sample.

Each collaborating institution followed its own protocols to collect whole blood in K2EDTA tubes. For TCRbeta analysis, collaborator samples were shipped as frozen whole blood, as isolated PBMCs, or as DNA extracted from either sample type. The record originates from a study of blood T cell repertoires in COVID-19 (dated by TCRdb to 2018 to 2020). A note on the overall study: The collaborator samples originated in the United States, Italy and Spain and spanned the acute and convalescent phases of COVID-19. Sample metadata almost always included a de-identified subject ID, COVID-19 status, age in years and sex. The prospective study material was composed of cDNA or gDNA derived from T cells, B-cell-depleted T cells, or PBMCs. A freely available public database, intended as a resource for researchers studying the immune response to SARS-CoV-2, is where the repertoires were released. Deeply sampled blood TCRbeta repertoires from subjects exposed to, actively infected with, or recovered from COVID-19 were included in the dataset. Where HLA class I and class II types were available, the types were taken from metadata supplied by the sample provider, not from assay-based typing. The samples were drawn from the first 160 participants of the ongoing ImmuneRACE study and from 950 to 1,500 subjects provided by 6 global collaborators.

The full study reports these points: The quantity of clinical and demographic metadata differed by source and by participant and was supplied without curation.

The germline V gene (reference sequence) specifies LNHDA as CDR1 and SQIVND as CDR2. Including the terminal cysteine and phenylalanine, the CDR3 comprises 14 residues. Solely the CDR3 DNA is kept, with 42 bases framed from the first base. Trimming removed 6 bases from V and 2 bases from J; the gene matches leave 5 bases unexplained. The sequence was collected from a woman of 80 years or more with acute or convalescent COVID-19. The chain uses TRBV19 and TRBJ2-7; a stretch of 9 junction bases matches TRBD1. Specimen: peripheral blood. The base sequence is TGTGCCAGTAGCAAGAGGGACAGGGCCTACGAGCAGTACTTC. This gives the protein CASSKRDRAYEQYF.